What follows is one TCR beta chain and its context. Its antigen is as yet unknown. Vbeta (60) and Jbeta (13) primers were used in the PCR. Some clones are missing from TCRdb's copy, which holds only in-frame ones; the method was immunoSEQ multiplex PCR. Of approximately 220,000 clones in the sample, about 74% were seen once. The data are from a study of cytomegalovirus exposure and HLA in healthy donors. Study results and caveats: A missense DCLRE1C variant was associated with V- and J-gene trimming of TCR beta chains in a later analysis, and an independent cohort replicated the association. The records held CMV serostatus as the only immune exposure information. A prior analysis recorded that most TCR beta V segments were productive about 87% or about 30% of the time.

CDR3 size: 15 residues. The germline gives CDR1 LNHDA, CDR2 SQIVND (reference sequence). V lost 6 bases, J lost 6 bases, and 7 bases stayed unmatched. The sequencing input was PBMCs. This chain joins TRBV19 and TRBJ1-5; 11 bases are a match to TRBD1. The TCR sequence derives from a woman aged 30 to 39 in good health and CMV-seronegative. CDR3 sequence: CASSPGTGGAQPQHF. The CDR3 region has the DNA TGTGCCAGTAGCCCCGGGACAGGGGGTGCTCAGCCCCAGCATTTT.